There are a few counts of the clone carrying this T cell receptor beta chain. Its matching antigen is unknown. This entry comes from a study of T cell repertoires in cytomegalovirus infection. J lost 0 bases, V lost 7 bases, and 8 bases had no gene match. The CDR3 has 15 residues. TCRdb fed the reads into MiXCR, producing one record per CDR3 protein. This sample has about 770,000 distinct CDR3 sequences, with just under 30% found just once. The receptor was isolated from a human donor in good health (CMV status not recorded). Some clones in this sample may be carry-over from other donors' samples. Sequencing was performed on cultured CD8+ T cells from PBMCs, taken from culture after CMV antigen stimulation. This chain joins TRBV12-3 or TRBV12-4 and TRBJ1-1, with 7 bases fitting TRBD1. The DNA for the CDR3 is TGTGCCAGCACCGGGACAGAAATCATGAACACTGAAGCTTTCTTT. Residues: CASTGTEIMNTEAFF.